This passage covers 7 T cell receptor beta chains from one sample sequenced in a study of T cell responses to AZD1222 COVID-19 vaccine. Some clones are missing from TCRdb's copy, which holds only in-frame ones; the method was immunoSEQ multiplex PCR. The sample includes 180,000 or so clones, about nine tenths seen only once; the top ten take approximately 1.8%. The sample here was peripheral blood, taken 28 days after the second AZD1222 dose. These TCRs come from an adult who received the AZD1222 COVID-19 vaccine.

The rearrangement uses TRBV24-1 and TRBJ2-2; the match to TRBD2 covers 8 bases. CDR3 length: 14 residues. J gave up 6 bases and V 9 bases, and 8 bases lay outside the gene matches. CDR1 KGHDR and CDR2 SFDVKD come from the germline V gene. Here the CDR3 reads CATERERDAGELFF. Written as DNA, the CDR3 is TGTGCCACCGAGCGGGAGAGGGATGCCGGGGAGCTGTTTTTT.

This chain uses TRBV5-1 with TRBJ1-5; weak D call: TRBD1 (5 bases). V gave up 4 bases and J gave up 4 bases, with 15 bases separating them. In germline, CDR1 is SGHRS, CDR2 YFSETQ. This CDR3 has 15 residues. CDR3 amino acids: CASSPSAGQNQPQHF. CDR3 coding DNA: TGCGCCAGCAGCCCCTCGGCAGGGCAAAATCAGCCCCAGCATTTT. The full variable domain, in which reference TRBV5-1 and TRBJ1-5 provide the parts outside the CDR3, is KAGVTQTPRYLIKTRGQQVTLSCSPISGHRSVSWYQQTPGQGLQFLFEYFSETQRNKGNFPGRFSGRQFSNSRSEMNVSTLELGDSALYLCASSPSAGQNQPQHFGDGTRLSIL.

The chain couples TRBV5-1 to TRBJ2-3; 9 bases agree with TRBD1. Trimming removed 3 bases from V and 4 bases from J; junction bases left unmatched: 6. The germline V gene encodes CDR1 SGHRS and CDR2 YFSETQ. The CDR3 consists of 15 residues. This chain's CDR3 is CASSYGQGRADTQYF. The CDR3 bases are TGCGCCAGCAGCTACGGACAGGGGAGGGCAGATACGCAGTATTTT.

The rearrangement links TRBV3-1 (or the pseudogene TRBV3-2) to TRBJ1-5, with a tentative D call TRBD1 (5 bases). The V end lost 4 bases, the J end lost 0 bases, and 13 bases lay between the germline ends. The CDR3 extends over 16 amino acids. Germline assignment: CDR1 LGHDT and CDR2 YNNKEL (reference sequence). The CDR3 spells CASSPGHQYSNQPQHF. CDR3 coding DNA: TGTGCCAGCAGCCCTGGACACCAGTATAGCAATCAGCCCCAGCATTTT.

The CDR3 is CASSLLTSPQETQYF. CDR3 bases: TGCGCCAGCAGCTTACTCACTAGTCCCCAAGAGACCCAGTACTTC. The genes are TRBV5-1 and TRBJ2-5, with D maybe TRBD2 (5 bases). V was clipped by 2 bases and J by 1 base, with 12 bases between them. Germline V gene sequence: CDR1 SGHRS, CDR2 YFSETQ. The CDR3 length is 15 residues. Using reference TRBV5-1 and TRBJ2-5 for the parts outside the CDR3, the full variable domain is KAGVTQTPRYLIKTRGQQVTLSCSPISGHRSVSWYQQTPGQGLQFLFEYFSETQRNKGNFPGRFSGRQFSNSRSEMNVSTLELGDSALYLCASSLLTSPQETQYFGPGTRLLVL.

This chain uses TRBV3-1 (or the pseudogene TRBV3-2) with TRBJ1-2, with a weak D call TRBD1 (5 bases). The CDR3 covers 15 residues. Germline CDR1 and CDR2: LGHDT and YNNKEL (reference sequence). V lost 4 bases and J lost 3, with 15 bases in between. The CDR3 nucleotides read TGTGCCAGCAGCCTCTTCGGGGGGTCGGACTATGGCTACACCTTC. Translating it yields CASSLFGGSDYGYTF.

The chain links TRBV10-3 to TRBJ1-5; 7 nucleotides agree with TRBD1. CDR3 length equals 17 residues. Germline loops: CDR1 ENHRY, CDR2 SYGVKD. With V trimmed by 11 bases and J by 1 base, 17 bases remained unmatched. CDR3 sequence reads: CASLPGQLKVSNQPQHF. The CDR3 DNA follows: TGTGCCTCCCTTCCGGGACAGCTGAAAGTGAGCAATCAGCCCCAGCATTTT.